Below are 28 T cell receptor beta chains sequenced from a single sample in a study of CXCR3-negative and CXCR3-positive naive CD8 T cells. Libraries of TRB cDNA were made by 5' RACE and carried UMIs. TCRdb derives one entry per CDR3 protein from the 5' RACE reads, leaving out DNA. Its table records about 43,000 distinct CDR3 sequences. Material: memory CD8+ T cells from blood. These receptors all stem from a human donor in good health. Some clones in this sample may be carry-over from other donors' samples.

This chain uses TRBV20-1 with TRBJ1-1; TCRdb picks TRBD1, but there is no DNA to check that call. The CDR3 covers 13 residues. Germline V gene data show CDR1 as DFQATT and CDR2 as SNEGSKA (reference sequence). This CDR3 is CSAEWTGRNEAFF.

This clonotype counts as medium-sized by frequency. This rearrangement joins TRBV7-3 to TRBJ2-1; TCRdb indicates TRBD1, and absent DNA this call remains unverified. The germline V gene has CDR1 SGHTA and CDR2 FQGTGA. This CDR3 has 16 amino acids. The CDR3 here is CASSLGVGGYYNEQFF. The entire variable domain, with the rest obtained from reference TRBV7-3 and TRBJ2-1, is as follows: GAGVSQTPSNKVTEKGKYVELRCDPISGHTALYWYRQSLGQGPEFLIYFQGTGAADDSGLPNDRFFAVRPEGSVSTLKIQRTERGDSAVYLCASSLGVGGYYNEQFFGPGTRLTVL.

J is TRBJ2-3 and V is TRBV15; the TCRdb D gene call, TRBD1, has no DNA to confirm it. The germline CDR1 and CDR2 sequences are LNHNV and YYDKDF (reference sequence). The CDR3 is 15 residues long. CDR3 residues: CATSSPGAWTDTQYF.

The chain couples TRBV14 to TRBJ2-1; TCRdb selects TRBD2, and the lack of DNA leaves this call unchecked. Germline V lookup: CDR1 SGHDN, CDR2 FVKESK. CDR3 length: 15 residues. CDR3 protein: CASSQAAGGYNEQFF.

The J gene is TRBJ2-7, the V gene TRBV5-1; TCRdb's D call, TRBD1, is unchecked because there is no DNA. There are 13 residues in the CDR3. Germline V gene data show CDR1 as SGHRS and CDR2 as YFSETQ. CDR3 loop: CASSTGQANEQYF.

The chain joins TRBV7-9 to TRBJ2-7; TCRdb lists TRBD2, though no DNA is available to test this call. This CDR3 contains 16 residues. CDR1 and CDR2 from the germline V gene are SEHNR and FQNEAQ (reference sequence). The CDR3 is CASSPPIPGLASEQYF. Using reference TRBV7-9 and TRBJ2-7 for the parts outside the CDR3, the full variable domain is DTGVSQNPRHKITKRGQNVTFRCDPISEHNRLYWYRQTLGQGPEFLTYFQNEAQLEKSRLLSDRFSAERPKGSFSTLEIQRTEQGDSAMYLCASSPPIPGLASEQYFGPGTRLTVT.

CDR3 in amino acids: CASSERTSGFPTQYF. The chain is built from TRBV2 and TRBJ2-5; TCRdb selects TRBD2, and the lack of DNA leaves this call unchecked. The CDR3 contains 15 residues. In germline, CDR1 is SNHLY, CDR2 FYNNEI.

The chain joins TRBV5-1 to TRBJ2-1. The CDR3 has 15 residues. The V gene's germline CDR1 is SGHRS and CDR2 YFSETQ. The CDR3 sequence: CASSWAGFPYNEQFF.

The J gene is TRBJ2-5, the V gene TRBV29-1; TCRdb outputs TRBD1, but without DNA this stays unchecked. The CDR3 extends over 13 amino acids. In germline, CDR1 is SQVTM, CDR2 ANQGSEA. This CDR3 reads CSVELNQPGTQYF.

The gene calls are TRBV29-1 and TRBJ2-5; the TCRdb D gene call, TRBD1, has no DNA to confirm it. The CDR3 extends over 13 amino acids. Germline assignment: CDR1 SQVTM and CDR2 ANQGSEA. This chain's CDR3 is CSVEPPNEETQYF.

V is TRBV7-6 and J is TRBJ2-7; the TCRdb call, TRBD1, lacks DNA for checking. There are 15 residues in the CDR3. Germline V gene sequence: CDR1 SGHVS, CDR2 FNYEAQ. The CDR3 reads CASSLGGGSIYEQYF.

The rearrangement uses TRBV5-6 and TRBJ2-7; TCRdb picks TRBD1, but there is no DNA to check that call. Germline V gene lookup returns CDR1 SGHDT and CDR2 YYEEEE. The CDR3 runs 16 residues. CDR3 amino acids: CASSPYPGTGLHEQYF.

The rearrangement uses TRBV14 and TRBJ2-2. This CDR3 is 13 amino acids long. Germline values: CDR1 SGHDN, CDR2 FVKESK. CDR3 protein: CAVQRGNTGELFF.

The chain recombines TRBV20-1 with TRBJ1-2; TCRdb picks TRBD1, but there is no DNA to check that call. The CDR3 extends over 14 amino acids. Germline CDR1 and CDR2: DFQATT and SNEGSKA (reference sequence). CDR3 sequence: CSARDRSRVFGYTF.

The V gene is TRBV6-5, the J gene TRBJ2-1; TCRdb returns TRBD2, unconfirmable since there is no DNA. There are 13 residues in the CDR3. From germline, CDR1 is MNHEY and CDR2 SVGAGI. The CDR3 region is CASSFSVENEQFF.

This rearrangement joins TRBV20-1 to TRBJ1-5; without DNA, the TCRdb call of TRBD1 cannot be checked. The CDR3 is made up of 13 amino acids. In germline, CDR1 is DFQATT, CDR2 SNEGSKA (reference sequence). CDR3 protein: CSTRQGESQPQHF.

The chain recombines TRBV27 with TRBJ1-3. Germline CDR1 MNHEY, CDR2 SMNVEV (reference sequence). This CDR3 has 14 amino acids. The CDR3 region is CASSFRRAGNTIYF.

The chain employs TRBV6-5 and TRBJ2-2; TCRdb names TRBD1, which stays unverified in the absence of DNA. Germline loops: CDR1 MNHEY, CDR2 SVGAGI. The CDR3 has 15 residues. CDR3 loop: CASREGTVNTGELFF.

This chain's CDR3 is CASSQVPAGSSYEQYF. The rearrangement links TRBV4-3 to TRBJ2-7; there is no DNA to check the TCRdb D call of TRBD2. CDR1 LGHNA and CDR2 YSLEER come from the germline V gene. There are 16 residues in the CDR3.

The CDR3 sequence: CASSQGSGMNEQFF. The chain joins TRBV4-3 to TRBJ2-1. Germline CDR1 is LGHNA and CDR2 is YSLEER. CDR3 length: 14 amino acids.

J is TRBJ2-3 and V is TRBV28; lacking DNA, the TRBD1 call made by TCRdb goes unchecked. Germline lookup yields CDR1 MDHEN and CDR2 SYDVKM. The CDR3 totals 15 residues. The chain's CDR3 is CASSFTDTRTDTQYF. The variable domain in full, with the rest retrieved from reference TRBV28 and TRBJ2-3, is DVKVTQSSRYLVKRTGEKVFLECVQDMDHENMFWYRQDPGLGLRLIYFSYDVKMKEKGDIPEGYSVSREKKERFSLILESASTNQTSMYLCASSFTDTRTDTQYFGPGTRLTVL.

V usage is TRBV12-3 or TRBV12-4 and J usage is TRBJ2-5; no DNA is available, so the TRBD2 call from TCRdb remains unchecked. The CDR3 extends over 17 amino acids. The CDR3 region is CASRPGPLAGGHGTQYF.

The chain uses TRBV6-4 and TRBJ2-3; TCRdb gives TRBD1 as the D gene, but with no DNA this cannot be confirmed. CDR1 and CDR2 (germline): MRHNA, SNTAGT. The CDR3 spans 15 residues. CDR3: CASSEDRAHTDTQYF.

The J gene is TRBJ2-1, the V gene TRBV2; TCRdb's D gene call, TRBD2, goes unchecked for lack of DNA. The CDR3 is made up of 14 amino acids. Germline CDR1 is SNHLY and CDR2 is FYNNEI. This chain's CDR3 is CASSPGGPYIEQFF.

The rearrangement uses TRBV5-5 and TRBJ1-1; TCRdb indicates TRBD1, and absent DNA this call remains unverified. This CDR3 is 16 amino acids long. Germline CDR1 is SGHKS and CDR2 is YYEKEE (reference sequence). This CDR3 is CASNHQTVSMNTEAFF.

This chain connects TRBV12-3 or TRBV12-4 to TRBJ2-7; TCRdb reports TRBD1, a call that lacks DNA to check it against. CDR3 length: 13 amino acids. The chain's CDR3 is CASSSPGRYEQYF.

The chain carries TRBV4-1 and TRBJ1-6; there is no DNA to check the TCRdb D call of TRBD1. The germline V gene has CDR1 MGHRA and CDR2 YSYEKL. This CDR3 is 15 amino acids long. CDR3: CASSAHRGDNSPLHF.

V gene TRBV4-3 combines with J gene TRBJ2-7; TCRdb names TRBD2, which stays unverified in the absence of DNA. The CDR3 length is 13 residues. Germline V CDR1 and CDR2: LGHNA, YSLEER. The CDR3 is CASSPNLPGEQYF.